A single sample is the source of the 4 T cell receptor beta chains below, sequenced in a study of patients and donors after allogeneic stem cell transplantation. TCRdb reprocessed the RT-PCR reads with MiXCR, giving one entry per CDR3 protein. The table shows 900,000 to 1,000,000 distinct CDR3 sequences, with about a sixth occurring only once. Sequencing was done on a sample of blood, either unsorted or a sorted T cell fraction (not recorded which). The receptor source for this set is a human donor who was either an allogeneic HSCT recipient or a stem cell or donor lymphocyte infusion donor (not recorded which). It is not recorded whose cells these are; they may come from a transplant donor.

This clonotype was observed once. The chain employs TRBV10-3 and TRBJ1-5; TRBD1 aligns across 9 bases. V gave up 3 bases and J gave up 5 bases; unmatched junction bases: 5. Per the germline V gene, CDR1 is ENHRY and CDR2 is SYGVKD. This CDR3 region has 15 residues. The CDR3 DNA reads TGTGCCATCAGTGACCCCGGACAGGGGTATCAGCCCCAGCATTTT. It translates to CAISDPGQGYQPQHF.

The J gene is TRBJ2-2, the V gene TRBV30; TRBD1 aligns across 9 bases. The CDR3 is made up of 15 amino acids. Germline V gene lookup returns CDR1 GTSNPN and CDR2 SVGIG (reference sequence). V lost 2 bases to trimming and J lost 4 bases; unmatched junction nucleotides: 5. As DNA, the CDR3 is TGTGCCTGGAGTCACGGACAGGGGACCACCGGGGAGCTGTTTTTT. This encodes CAWSHGQGTTGELFF.

This clonotype was seen many times. V and J are TRBV12-3 or TRBV12-4 and TRBJ2-7, with TRBD2 matching over 11 bases. The CDR3 spans 15 residues. Unmatched junction bases numbered 5, after V lost 5 bases and J lost 2 bases. CDR3 residues: CASSPTSGGTYEQYF. CDR3 nucleotide sequence: TGTGCCAGCAGTCCCACTAGCGGGGGAACCTACGAGCAGTACTTC.

V usage is TRBV29-1 and J usage is TRBJ2-5; 8 nucleotides line up with TRBD1. V shed 4 bases, J shed 10 bases, and the junction held 8 bases outside the gene matches. This CDR3 region has 12 residues. Per germline, CDR1 SQVTM and CDR2 ANQGSEA. CDR3 sequence (DNA): TGCAGCGTTGGACAGGGGACGTATGACCAGTACTTC. Protein product: CSVGQGTYDQYF.